This T cell receptor beta chain is from a study of CD4 T cells in relation to SARS-CoV-2 and coronaviruses. Study overall: TCR beta CDR3s were sequenced after approximately nine-day antigen culture of PBMCs. Shared crossreactive spike epitopes were mapped to their HLA restriction. General study results and limits: Memory recall responses, not primary responses primed in culture, are what the assay detects.

Concerning this clone itself: The antigen is not known.

The protocol was immunoSEQ multiplex PCR, while the TCRdb copy is restricted to in-frame clones and leaves out a portion. The sample lists some 40,000 clones, about 86% occurring once. Sequencing used naive CD4+ T cells from PBMCs, cultured in vitro. Subset here: naive CD4+ T cells isolated by negative enrichment. This TCR was recovered from an adult with COVID-19.

The CDR3 region has the DNA TGCGCCAGCAGCCGAGGGACTAGCGGGAGTGGATGGGGGGAGACCCAGTACTTC. Its translation: CASSRGTSGSGWGETQYF. The V and J genes are TRBV4-1 and TRBJ2-5, with TRBD2 identical over 14 bases. With 4 bases clipped from V and 5 bases from J, the junction kept 12 bases outside the gene matches. The germline V gene has CDR1 MGHRA and CDR2 YSYEKL. CDR3 length: 18 amino acids.